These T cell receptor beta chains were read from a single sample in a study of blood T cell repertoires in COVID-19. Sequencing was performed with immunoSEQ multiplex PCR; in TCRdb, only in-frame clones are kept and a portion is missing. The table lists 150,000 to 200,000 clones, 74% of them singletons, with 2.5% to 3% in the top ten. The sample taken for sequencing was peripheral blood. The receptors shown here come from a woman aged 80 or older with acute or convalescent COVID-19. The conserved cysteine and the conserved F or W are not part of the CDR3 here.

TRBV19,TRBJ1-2,ASSPGIYGYT
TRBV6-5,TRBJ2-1,ASSSLAGGSYNEQF
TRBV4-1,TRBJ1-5,ASSQPGAGQGFVQPQH
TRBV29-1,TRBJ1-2,SVGSMDRTTGYT
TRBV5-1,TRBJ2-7,ASSPTQGSSYEQY
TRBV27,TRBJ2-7,ASSPWVPQGYEQY
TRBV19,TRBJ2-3,ASSIQGGRAGDTQY
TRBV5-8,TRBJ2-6,ASSLAGGTNVLT
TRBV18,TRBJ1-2,ASSPDVQIRYT
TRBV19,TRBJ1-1,ASRIGQGRTEAF
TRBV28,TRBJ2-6,ASSFPLSGANVLT
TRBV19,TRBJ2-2,ASSDRITFDRLNTGELF
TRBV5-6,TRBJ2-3,ASSSRARSGGDTQY
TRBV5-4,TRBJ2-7,ASSLPGLAGSYEQY
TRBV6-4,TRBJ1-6,ASSDQEDSPLH
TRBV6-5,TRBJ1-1,ASSSLGHPFGEAF
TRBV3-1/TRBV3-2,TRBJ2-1,ASSQDSGTSGGRF
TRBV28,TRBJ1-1,ATHPPGHLNTEAF
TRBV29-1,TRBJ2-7,SVGRAYEQY
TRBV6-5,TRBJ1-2,ASSYRGTDDGYT
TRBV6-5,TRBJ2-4,ASSYGQLKNIQY
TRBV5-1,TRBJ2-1,ASSLVVAGDNEQF
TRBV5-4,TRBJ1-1,ASSDPDTGDEAF
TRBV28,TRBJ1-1,ASSSASEGKPEAF
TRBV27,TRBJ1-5,ASSTVTGNQPQH
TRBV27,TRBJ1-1,ASTAGTGTPGFTEAF
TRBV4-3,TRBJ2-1,ASSQEARLLREQF
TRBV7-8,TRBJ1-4,ASSLGTGTLEKLF
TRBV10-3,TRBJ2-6,AIRDRGSGANVLT
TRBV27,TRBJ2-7,ASSFNGAPTNYEQY